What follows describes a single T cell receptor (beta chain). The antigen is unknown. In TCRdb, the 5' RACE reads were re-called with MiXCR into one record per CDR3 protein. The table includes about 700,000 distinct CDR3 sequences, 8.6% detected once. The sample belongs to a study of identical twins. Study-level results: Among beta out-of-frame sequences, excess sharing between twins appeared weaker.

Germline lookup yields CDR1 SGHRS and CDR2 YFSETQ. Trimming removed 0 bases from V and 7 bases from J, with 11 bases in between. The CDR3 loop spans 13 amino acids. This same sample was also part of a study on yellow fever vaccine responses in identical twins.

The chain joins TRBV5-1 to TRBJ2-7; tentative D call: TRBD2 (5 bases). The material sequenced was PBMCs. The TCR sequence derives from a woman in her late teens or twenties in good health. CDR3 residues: CASSLELTGEQYF. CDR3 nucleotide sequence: TGCGCCAGCAGCTTGGAATTGACGGGGGAGCAGTACTTC.